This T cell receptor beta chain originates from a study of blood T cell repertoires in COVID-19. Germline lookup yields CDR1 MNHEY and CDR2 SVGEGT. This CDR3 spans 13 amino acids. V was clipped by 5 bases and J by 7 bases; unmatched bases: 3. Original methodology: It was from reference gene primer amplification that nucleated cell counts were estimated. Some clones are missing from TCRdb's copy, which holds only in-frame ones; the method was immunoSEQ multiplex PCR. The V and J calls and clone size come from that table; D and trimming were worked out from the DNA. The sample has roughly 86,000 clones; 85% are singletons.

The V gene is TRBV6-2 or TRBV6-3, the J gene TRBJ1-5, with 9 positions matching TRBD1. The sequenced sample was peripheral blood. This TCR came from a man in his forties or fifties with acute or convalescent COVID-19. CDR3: CASSPGQGQPQHF. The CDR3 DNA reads TGTGCCAGCAGTCCGGGACAGGGACAGCCCCAGCATTTT.